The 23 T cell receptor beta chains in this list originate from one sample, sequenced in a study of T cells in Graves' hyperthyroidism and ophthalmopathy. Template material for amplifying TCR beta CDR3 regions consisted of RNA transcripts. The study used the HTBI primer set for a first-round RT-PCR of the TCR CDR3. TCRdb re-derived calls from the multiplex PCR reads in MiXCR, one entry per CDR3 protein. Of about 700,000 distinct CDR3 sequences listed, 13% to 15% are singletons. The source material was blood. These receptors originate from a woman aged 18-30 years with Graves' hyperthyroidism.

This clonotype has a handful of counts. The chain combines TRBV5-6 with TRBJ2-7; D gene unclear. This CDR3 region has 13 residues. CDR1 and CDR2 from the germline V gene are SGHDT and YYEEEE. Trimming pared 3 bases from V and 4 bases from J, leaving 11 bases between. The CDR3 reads CASSWGSEYEQYF. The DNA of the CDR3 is TGTGCCAGCAGCTGGGGAAGCGAGTACGAGCAGTACTTC.

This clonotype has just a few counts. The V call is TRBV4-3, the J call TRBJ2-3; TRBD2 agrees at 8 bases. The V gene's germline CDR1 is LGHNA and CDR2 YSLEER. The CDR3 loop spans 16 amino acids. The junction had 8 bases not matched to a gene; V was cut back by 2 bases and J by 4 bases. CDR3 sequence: CASSQSSAGVADTQYF. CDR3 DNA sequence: TGCGCCAGCAGCCAAAGCTCAGCGGGAGTCGCAGATACGCAGTATTTT.

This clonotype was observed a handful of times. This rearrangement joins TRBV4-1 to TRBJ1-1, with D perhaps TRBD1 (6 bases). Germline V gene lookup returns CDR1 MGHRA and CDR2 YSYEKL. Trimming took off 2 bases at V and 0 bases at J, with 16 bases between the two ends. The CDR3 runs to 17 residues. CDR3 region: CASSQPTGGGVNTEAFF. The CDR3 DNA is TGCGCCAGCAGCCAACCGACAGGTGGAGGGGTGAACACTGAAGCTTTCTTT.

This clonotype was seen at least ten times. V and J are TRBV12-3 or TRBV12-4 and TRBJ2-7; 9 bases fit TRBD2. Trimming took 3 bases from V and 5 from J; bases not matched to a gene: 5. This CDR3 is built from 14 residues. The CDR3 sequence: CASSLVLAGNEQYF. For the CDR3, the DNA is TGTGCCAGCAGTTTGGTGCTAGCGGGAAACGAGCAGTACTTC.

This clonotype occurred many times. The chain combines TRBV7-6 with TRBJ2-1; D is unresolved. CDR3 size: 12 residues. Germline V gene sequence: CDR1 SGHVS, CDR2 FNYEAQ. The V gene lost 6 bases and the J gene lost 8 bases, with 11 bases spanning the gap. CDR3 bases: TGTGCCAGCAGTCCGATAGGCGATGAGCAGTTCTTC. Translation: CASSPIGDEQFF.

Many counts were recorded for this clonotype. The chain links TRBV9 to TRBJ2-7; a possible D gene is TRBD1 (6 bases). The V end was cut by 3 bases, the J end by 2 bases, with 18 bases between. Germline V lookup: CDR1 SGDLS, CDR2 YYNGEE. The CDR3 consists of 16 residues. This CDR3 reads CASSGRRQAPTYEQYF. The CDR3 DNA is TGTGCCAGCAGCGGTAGGAGACAGGCCCCAACCTACGAGCAGTACTTC.

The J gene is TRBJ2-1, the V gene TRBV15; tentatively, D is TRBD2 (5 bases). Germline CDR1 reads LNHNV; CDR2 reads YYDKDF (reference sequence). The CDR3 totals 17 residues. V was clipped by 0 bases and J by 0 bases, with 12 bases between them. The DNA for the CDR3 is TGTGCCACCAGCAGAGATCGGCTAGCTGGCTCCTACAATGAGCAGTTCTTC. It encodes CATSRDRLAGSYNEQFF.

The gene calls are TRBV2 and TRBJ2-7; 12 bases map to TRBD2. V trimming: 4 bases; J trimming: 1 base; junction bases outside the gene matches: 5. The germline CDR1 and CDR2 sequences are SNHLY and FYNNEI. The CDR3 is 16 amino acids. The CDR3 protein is CASSVTSGRNSYEQYF. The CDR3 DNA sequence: TGTGCCAGCAGTGTAACTAGCGGGAGGAATTCCTACGAGCAGTACTTC.

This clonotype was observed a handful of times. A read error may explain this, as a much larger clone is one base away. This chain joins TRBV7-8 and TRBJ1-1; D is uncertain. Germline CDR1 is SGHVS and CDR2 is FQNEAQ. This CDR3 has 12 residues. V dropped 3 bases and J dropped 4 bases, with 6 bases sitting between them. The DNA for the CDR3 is TGTGCCAGCAGCTTTGCGGGCACTGAAGCTTTCTTT. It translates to CASSFAGTEAFF. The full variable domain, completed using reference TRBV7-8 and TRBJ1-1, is GAGVSQSPRYKVAKRGQDVALRCDPISGHVSLFWYQQALGQGPEFLTYFQNEAQLDKSGLPSDRFFAERPEGSVSTLKIQRTQQEDSAVYLCASSFAGTEAFFGQGTRLTVV.

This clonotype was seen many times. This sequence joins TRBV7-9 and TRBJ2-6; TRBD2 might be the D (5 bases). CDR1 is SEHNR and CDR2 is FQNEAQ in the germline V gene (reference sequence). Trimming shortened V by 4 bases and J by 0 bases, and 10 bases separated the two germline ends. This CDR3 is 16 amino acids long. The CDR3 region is CASSSAAISGANVLTF. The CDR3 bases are TGTGCCAGCAGCTCAGCGGCCATCTCTGGGGCCAACGTCCTGACTTTC.

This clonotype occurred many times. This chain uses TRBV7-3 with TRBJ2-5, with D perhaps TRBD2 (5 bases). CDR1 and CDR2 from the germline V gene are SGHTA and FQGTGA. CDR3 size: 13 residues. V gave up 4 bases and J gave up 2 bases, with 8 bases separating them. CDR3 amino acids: CASSSGLQETQYF. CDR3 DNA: TGTGCCAGCAGCTCCGGACTTCAAGAGACCCAGTACTTC.

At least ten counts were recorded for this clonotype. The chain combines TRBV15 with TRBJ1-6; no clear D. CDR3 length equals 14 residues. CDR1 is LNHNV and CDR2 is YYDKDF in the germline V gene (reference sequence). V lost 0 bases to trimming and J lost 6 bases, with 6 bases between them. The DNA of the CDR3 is TGTGCCACCAGCAGAGATCGGGGTAATTCACCCCTCCACTTT. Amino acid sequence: CATSRDRGNSPLHF.

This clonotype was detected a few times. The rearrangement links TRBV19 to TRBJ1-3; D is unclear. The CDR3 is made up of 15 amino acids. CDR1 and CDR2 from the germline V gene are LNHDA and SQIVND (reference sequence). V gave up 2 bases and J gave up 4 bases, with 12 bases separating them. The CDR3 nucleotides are TGTGCCAGTAGTATAACAGTTACCTCGGGAAACACCATATATTTT. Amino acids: CASSITVTSGNTIYF.

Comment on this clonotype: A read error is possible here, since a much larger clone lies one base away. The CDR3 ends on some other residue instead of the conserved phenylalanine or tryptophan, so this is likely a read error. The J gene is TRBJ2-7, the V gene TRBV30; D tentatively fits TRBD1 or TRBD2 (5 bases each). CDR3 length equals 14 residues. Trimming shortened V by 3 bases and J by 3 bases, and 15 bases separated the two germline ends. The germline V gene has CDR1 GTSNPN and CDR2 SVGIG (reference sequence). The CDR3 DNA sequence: TGTGCCTGGAGGGGGGACCGGGACCTCTACGAGCAGTACTTA. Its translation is CAWRGDRDLYEQYL.

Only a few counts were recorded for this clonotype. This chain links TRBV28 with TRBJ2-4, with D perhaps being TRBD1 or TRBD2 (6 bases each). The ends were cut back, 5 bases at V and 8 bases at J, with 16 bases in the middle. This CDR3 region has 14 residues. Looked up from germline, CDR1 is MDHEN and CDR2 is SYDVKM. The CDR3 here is CASSTSRGPDIQYF. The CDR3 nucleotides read TGTGCCAGCAGTACGTCTCGGGGGCCGGACATTCAGTACTTC.

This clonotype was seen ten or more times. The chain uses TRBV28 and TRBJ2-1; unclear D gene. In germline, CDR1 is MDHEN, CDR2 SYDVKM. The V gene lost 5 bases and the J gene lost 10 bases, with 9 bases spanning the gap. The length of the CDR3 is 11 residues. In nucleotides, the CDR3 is TGTGCCAGCAGTGGATCTTTGGAGCAGTTCTTC. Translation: CASSGSLEQFF.

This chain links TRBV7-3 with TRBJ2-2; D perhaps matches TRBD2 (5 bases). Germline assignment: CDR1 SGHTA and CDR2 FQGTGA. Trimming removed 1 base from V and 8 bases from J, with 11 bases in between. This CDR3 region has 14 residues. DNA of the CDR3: TGTGCCAGCAGCTTAAGTCTTCGAGGGGGGGAGCTGTTTTTT. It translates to CASSLSLRGGELFF.

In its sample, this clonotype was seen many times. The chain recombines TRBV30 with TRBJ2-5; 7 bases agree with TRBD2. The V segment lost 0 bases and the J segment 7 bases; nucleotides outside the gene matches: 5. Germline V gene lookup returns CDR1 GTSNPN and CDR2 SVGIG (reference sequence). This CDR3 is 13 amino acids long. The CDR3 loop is CAWSVIGGGTQYF. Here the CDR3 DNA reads TGTGCCTGGAGTGTTATTGGGGGGGGGACCCAGTACTTC. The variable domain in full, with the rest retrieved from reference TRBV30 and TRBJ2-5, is SQTIHQWPATLVQPVGSPLSLECTVEGTSNPNLYWYRQAAGRGLQLLFYSVGIGQISSEVPQNLSASRPQDRQFILSSKKLLLSDSGFYLCAWSVIGGGTQYFGPGTRLLVL.

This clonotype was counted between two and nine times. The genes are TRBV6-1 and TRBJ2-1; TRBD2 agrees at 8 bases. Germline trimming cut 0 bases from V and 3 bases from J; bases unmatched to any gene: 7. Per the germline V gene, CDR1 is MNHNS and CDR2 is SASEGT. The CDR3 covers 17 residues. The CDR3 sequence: CASSEAPRGRFYNEQFF. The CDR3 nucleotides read TGTGCCAGCAGTGAAGCGCCTCGCGGGAGGTTCTACAATGAGCAGTTCTTC.

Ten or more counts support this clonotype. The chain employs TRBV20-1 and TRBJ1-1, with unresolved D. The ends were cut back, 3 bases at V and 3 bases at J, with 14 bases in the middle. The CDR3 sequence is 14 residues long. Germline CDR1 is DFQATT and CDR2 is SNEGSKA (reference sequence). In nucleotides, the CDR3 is TGCAGTGCTAGGGCCAGATCCAAGTACACTGAAGCTTTCTTT. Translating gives CSARARSKYTEAFF.

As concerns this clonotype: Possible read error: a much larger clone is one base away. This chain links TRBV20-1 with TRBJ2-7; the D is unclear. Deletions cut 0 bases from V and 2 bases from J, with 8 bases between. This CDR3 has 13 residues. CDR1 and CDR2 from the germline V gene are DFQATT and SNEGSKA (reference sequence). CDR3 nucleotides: TGCAGTGCTAGAGAATTGCAGGCCTACGAGCAGTACTTC. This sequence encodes CSARELQAYEQYF.

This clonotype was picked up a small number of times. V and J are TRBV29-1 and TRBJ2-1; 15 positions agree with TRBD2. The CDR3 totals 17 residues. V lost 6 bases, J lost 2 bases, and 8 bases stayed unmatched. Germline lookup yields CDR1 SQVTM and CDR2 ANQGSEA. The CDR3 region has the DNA TGCAGCGTAAGGGGGACTAGCGGGAGGCGGGCCTACAATGAGCAGTTCTTC. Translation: CSVRGTSGRRAYNEQFF.

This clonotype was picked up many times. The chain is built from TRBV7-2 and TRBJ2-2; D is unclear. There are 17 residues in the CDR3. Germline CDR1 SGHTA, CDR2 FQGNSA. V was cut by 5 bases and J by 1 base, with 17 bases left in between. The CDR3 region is CASSLRLNAVNTGELFF. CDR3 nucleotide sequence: TGTGCCAGCAGCCTCAGACTCAATGCGGTGAACACCGGGGAGCTGTTTTTT.